These T cell receptor beta chains were read from a single sample in a study of blood T cell repertoires in COVID-19. Profiled with immunoSEQ multiplex PCR; TCRdb holds only in-frame clones, not every one. The repertoire holds a few hundred thousand clones, with about 82% as singletons. Sequenced input: peripheral blood. These receptors originate from a woman in her forties or fifties with acute or convalescent COVID-19. The CDR3 runs from the conserved cysteine through the conserved F or W. Fields, in order: D gene, clone size, J gene, V gene, CDR3 DNA, CDR3 protein. The D gene is left open where the match is weak. Size is stated for part of the rows, as once, few or many counts, or as a class when the clone is expanded.

.,.,TRBJ2-3,TRBV11-3,TGTGCCAGCAGCCGCGGGAGCACAGATACGCAGTATTTT,CASSRGSTDTQYF
.,.,TRBJ2-5,TRBV7-2,TGTGCCAGCAGCACCCCTACCAACCAAGAGACCCAGTACTTC,CASSTPTNQETQYF
.,.,TRBJ1-2,TRBV29-1,TGCAGCGTTGAGGGCAGGGTTGGCTATGGCTACACCTTC,CSVEGRVGYGYTF
TRBD1,.,TRBJ2-7,TRBV6-5,TGTGCCAGCAGGATCCGGGACAGGGGGCCTTACGAGCAGTACTTC,CASRIRDRGPYEQYF
.,.,TRBJ2-2,TRBV7-9,TGTGCCAGCAGCTCCGAGGGTCACGGGGAGCTGTTTTTT,CASSSEGHGELFF
.,once,TRBJ2-5,TRBV15,TGTGCCACCAGCAGAGACAAGTCAGACCAAGAGACCCAGTACTTC,CATSRDKSDQETQYF
.,.,TRBJ2-7,TRBV18,TGTGCCAGCTCAAGTAGCGAACTAATCTCGCTCGAGCAGTACTTC,CASSSSELISLEQYF
.,.,TRBJ1-3,TRBV7-3,TGTGCCAGCAGCCTGTATGCGGGCGACACCATATATTTT,CASSLYAGDTIYF
.,.,TRBJ1-4,TRBV15,TGTGCCACCAGCGGGTGGGGCAGATATGAAAAACTGTTTTTT,CATSGWGRYEKLFF
.,.,TRBJ2-2,TRBV24-1,TGTGCCACCAGTGATACCCTAGAGGAGCTGTTTTTT,CATSDTLEELFF
.,.,TRBJ2-2,TRBV27,TGTGCCAGCAGTTATATAATAACCGGGGAGCTGTTTTTT,CASSYIITGELFF
TRBD1,.,TRBJ1-2,TRBV28,TGTGCCAGCAGTATAATAGACAGGGTCGTTGGCTACACCTTC,CASSIIDRVVGYTF
TRBD2,.,TRBJ2-5,TRBV4-2,TGTGCCAGCAGCCAAGATTTAAGCGGGAGAGAGACCCAGTACTTC,CASSQDLSGRETQYF
.,.,TRBJ1-2,TRBV10-3,TGTGCCTCCGGAGGGGAATATGGCTACACCTTC,CASGGEYGYTF
TRBD1,once,TRBJ1-1,TRBV7-8,TGTGCCAGCACCTTTGACAGGGGGCGGGGGTGGACTGAAGCTTTCTTT,CASTFDRGRGWTEAFF
.,once,TRBJ2-7,TRBV7-8,TGTGCCAGCTCAGCGGGACAGGCTTTTTACGAGCAGTACTTC,CASSAGQAFYEQYF
.,.,TRBJ1-2,TRBV12-3/TRBV12-4,TGTGCCAGCGCCAATGGGCCCTATGGCTACACCTTC,CASANGPYGYTF
.,.,TRBJ1-5,TRBV19,TGTGCCAGTAGTTCAAGAGGACAGCCCCAGCATTTT,CASSSRGQPQHF
.,.,TRBJ1-1,TRBV24-1,TGTGACCCCCTGGGGGGAATGAACACTGAAGCTTTCTTT,CDPLGGMNTEAFF
.,.,TRBJ1-4,TRBV7-2,TGTGCCAGCAGATTAGGGCAGGGCAAACTGTTTTTT,CASRLGQGKLFF
.,.,TRBJ1-5,TRBV28,TGTGCCAGCAGTTCCGACTGGGAGAGGGCCTTCAATCAGCCCCAGCATTTT,CASSSDWERAFNQPQHF
TRBD1,.,TRBJ1-3,TRBV4-1,TGCGCCAGCAGCCAAGGGGGACAGGCCTTAAACACCATATATTTT,CASSQGGQALNTIYF
TRBD1,.,TRBJ1-5,TRBV28,TGTGCCAGCAGTTTATTTGGACAGGGCACTCAGCCCCAGCATTTT,CASSLFGQGTQPQHF
TRBD1,.,TRBJ2-1,TRBV5-4,TGTGCCAGCAGCTCCAGTCGACAGGGGAATCACAATGAGCAGTTCTTC,CASSSSRQGNHNEQFF
TRBD1,few,TRBJ1-1,TRBV2,TGTGCCAGCAGTGAAGGCAGGGGGGCCACTGAAGCTTTCTTT,CASSEGRGATEAFF
TRBD1,.,TRBJ2-2,TRBV9,TGTGCCAGCAGCGTCCAGGGGGCGCTGGTCACCGGGGAGCTGTTTTTT,CASSVQGALVTGELFF
.,.,TRBJ1-4,TRBV5-1,TGCGCCAGCAGCCAGGCAGGGGTAGGAAAACTGTTTTTT,CASSQAGVGKLFF
TRBD2,.,TRBJ2-3,TRBV24-1,TGTGCCACCAGTGATCAGACTAGCGGGAGGGCGGATACGCAGTATTTT,CATSDQTSGRADTQYF
.,.,TRBJ2-3,TRBV9,TGTGCCAGCAGCCTTAGAGGGCAGGGCACAGATACGCAGTATTTT,CASSLRGQGTDTQYF
.,.,TRBJ2-2,TRBV29-1,TGCAGCGTTAGGGGGCAGGGCGGGACTGGCGGGGAGCTGTTTTTT,CSVRGQGGTGGELFF
TRBD1,few,TRBJ2-7,TRBV11-1,TGTGCCAGCAGGGGTGAGCCGGGACGGGGACAGTACGAGCAGTACTTC,CASRGEPGRGQYEQYF